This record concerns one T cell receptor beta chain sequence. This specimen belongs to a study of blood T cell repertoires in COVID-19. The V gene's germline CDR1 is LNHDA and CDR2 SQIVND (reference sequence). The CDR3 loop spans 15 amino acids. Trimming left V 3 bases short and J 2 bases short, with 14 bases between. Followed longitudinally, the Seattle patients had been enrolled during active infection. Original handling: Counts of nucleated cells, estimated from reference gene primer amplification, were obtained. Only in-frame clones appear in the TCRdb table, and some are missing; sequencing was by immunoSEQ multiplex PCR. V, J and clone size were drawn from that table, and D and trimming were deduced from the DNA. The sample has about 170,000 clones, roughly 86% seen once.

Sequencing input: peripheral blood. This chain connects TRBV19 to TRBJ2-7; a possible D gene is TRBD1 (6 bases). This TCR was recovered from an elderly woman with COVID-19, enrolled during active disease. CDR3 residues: CASSIGQGPTYEQYF. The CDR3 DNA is TGTGCCAGTAGTATCGGGCAGGGGCCCACCTACGAGCAGTACTTC.